The rows below give T cell receptor beta chains drawn from one sample of a study of OX40 agonist ivuxolimab in advanced cancers. The repertoire was sequenced with immunoSEQ multiplex PCR; TCRdb's copy has only in-frame clones and lacks some. Of 70,000 to 80,000 clones in the sample, roughly 90% were seen once. Sequencing used CD4+ or CD8+ T cells sorted from blood, obtained in a trial of the OX40 agonist ivuxolimab. The receptors were gathered from an adult with an advanced solid tumor such as melanoma, head and neck, liver or kidney cancer. CDR3s include the opening cysteine and the closing phenylalanine or tryptophan. The D gene is left open where the match is weak.

DNA,CDR3,V,J,D
TGTGCCAGCAGCCCAGGTTGGGCCCTCACGCAGTATTTT,CASSPGWALTQYF,TRBV25-1,TRBJ2-3,.
TGTGCCAGCAGCCTACTCGGAGGTGGCTCCTACGAGCAGTACTTC,CASSLLGGGSYEQYF,TRBV7-2,TRBJ2-7,.
TGTGCCAGCCAACATAGCGGGCCGAGCTCCTACAATGAGCAGTTCTTC,CASQHSGPSSYNEQFF,TRBV7-9,TRBJ2-1,TRBD2
TGTGCCAGCAGTTACTCCTGGGAGACCCAGTACTTC,CASSYSWETQYF,TRBV6-5,TRBJ2-5,.
TGTGCCATCATTAAGGACAGGGGTACCGGGGAGCTGTTTTTT,CAIIKDRGTGELFF,TRBV10-3,TRBJ2-2,TRBD1
TGCGCCAGCAGCTTGGAAGTCCAGCGTGAAGCTTTCTTT,CASSLEVQREAFF,TRBV5-1,TRBJ1-1,.
TGTGCCAGCAGTGCAACCGGGCAGCGGATCCGAGAGCAGTACTTC,CASSATGQRIREQYF,TRBV25-1,TRBJ2-7,.
TGTGCCAGCTCACCACCGTCGGAGGTGGGTCAGCCCCAGCATTTT,CASSPPSEVGQPQHF,TRBV18,TRBJ1-5,.
TGCGCCACCCAGGGACAGCTGAACACTGAAGCTTTCTTT,CATQGQLNTEAFF,TRBV10-1,TRBJ1-1,TRBD1
TGTGCCAGCAGCAACGACAGGGGAGTCCCCGAGCAGTACTTC,CASSNDRGVPEQYF,TRBV7-2,TRBJ2-7,TRBD1